This record covers a single T cell receptor beta chain. The data derive from a study of blood T cell repertoires in COVID-19. Germline V lookup: CDR1 MGHDK, CDR2 SYGVNS. Germline trimming cut 1 base from V and 2 bases from J; bases unmatched to any gene: 7. The CDR3 is 16 residues long. Per the original methods: It was from reference gene primer amplification that nucleated cell counts were estimated. TCRdb keeps only in-frame clones here, not all; method: immunoSEQ multiplex PCR. From that table come the V and J calls and clone size; the DNA was used to work out D and trimming. The sample includes about 110,000 clones, 75% to 90% of them seen just once.

The source is a human donor in a cohort sampled during active COVID-19. This chain joins TRBV25-1 and TRBJ2-7; 8 nucleotides align to TRBD2. The sequenced material came from peripheral blood. CDR3: CASSELSSGLPYEQYF. CDR3 nucleotide sequence: TGTGCCAGCAGTGAATTGTCTAGCGGGCTTCCCTACGAGCAGTACTTC.